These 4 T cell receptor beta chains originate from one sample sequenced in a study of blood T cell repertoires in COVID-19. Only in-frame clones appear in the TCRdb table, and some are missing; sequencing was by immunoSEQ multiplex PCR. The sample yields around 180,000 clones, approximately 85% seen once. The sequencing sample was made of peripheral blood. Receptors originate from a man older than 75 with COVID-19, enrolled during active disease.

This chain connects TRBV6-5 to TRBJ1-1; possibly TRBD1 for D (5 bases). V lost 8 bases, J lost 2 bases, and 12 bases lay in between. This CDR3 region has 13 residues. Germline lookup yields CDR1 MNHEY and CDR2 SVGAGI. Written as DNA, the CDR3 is TGTGCCAGCTCGGGACTCTACAACACTGAAGCTTTCTTT. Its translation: CASSGLYNTEAFF.

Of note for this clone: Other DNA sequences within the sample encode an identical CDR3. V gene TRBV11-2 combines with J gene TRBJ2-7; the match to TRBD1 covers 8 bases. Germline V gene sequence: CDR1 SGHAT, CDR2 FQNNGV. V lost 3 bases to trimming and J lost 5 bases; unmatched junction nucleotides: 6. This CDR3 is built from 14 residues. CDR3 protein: CASSFDRGGDEQYF. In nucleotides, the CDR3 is TGTGCCAGCAGCTTCGACAGGGGTGGCGACGAGCAGTACTTC. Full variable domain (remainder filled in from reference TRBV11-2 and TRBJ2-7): EAGVAQSPRYKIIEKRQSVAFWCNPISGHATLYWYQQILGQGPKLLIQFQNNGVVDDSQLPKDRFSAERLKGVDSTLKIQPAKLEDSAVYLCASSFDRGGDEQYFGPGTRLTVT.

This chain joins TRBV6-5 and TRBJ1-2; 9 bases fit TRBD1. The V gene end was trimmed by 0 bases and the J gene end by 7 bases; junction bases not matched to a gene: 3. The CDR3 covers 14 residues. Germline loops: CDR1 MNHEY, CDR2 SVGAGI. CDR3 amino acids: CASSYSGQGGGYTF. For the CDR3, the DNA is TGTGCCAGCAGTTACTCGGGACAGGGCGGTGGCTACACCTTC.

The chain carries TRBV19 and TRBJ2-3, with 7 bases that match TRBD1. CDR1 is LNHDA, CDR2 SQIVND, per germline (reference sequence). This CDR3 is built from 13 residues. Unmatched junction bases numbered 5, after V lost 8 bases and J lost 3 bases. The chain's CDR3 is CASAHRGTDTQYF. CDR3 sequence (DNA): TGTGCCAGTGCTCACAGGGGTACAGATACGCAGTATTTT.